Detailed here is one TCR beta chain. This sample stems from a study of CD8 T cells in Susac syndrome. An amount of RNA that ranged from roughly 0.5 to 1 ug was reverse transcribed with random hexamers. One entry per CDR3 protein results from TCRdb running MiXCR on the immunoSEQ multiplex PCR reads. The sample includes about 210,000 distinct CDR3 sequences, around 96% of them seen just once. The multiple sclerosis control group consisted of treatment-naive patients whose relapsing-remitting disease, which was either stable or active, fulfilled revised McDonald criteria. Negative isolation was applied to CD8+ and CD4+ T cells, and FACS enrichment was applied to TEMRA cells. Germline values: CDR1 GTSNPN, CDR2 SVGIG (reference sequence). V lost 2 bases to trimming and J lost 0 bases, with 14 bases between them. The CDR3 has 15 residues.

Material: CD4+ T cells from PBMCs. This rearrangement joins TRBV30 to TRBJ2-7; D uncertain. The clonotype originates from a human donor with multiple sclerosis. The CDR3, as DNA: TGTGCCTGGAGTATTGTAGGCAGAACCTCCTACGAGCAGTACTTC. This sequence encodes CAWSIVGRTSYEQYF. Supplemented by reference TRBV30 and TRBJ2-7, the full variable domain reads SQTIHQWPATLVQPVGSPLSLECTVEGTSNPNLYWYRQAAGRGLQLLFYSVGIGQISSEVPQNLSASRPQDRQFILSSKKLLLSDSGFYLCAWSIVGRTSYEQYFGPGTRLTVT.